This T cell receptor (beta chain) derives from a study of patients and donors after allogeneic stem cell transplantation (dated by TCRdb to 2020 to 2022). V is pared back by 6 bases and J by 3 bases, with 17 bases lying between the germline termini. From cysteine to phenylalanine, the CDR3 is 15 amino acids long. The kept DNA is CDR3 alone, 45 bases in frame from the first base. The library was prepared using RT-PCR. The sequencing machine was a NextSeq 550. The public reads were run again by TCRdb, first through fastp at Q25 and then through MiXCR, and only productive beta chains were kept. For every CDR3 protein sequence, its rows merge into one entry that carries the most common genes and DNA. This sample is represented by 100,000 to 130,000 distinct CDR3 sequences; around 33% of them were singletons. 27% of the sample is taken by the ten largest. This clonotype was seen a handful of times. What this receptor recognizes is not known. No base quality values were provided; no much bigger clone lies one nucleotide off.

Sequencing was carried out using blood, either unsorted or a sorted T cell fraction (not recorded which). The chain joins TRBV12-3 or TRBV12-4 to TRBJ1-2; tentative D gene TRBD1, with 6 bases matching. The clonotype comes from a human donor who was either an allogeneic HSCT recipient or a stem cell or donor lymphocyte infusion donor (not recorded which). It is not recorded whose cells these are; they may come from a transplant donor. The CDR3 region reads CASRLRDTIDYGYTF. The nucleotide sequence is TGTGCCAGCAGACTCCGGGACACGATCGACTATGGCTACACCTTC.